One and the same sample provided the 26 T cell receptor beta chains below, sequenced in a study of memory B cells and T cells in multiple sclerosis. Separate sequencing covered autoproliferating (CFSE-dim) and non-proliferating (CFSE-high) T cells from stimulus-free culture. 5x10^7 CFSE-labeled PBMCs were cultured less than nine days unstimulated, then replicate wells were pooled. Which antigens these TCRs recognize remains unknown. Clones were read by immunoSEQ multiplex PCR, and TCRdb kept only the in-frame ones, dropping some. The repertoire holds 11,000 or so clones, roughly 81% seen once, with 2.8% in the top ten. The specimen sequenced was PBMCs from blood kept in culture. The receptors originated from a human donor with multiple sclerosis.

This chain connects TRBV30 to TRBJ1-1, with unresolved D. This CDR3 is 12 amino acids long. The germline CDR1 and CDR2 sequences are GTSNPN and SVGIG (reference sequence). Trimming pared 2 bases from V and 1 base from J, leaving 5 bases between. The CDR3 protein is CAWSRPNTEAFF. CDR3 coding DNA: TGTGCCTGGAGTCGACCGAACACTGAAGCTTTCTTT.

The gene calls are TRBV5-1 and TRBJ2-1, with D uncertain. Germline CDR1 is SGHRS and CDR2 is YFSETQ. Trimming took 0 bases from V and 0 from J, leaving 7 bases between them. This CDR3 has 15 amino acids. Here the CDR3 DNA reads TGCGCCAGCAGCTTGGCCGGGCTCTCCTACAATGAGCAGTTCTTC. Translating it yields CASSLAGLSYNEQFF.

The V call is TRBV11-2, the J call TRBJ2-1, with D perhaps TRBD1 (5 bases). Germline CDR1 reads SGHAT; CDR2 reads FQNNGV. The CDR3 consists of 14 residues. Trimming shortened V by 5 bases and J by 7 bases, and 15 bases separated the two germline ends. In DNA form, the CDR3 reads TGTGCCAGCAGCCATGGTGGGGCAAGGAATGAGCAGTTCTTC. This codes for CASSHGGARNEQFF.

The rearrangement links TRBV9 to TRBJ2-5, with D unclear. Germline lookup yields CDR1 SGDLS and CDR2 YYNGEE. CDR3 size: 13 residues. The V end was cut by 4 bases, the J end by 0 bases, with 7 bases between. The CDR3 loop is CASSREYQETQYF. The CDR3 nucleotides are TGTGCCAGCAGCCGTGAATACCAAGAGACCCAGTACTTC. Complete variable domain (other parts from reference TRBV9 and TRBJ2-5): DSGVTQTPKHLITATGQRVTLRCSPRSGDLSVYWYQQSLDQGLQFLIQYYNGEERAKGNILERFSAQQFPDLHSELNLSSLELGDSALYFCASSREYQETQYFGPGTRLLVL.

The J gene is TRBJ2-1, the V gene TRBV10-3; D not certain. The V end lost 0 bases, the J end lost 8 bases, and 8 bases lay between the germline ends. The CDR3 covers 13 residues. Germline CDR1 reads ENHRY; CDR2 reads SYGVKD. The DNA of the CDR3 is TGTGCCATCAGTGAGTCGAGAGGTGATGAGCAGTTCTTC. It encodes CAISESRGDEQFF.

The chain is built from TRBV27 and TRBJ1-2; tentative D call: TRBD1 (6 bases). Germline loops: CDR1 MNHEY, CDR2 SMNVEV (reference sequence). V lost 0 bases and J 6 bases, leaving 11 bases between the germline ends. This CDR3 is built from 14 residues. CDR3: CASSLSRGVDGYTF. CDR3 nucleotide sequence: TGTGCCAGCAGTTTATCCAGGGGAGTCGATGGCTACACCTTC.

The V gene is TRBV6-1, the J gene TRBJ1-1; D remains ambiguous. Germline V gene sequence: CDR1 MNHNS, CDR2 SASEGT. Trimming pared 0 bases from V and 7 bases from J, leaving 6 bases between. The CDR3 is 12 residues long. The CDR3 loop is CASSEARREAFF. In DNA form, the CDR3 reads TGTGCCAGCAGTGAAGCGCGGCGTGAAGCTTTCTTT.

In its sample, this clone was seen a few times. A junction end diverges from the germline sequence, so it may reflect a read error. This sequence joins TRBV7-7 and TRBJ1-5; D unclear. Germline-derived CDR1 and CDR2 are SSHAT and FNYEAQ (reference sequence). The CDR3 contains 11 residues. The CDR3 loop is CASSFHQPQHF. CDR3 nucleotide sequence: TGTGCTAGCAGCTTTCATCAGCCCCAGCATTTT.

The CDR3 sequence: CASSAGQLLSTDTQYF. The CDR3 DNA sequence: TGTGCCAGTAGTGCCGGACAGCTGCTAAGCACAGATACGCAGTATTTT. The J gene is TRBJ2-3, the V gene TRBV19, with D possibly being TRBD1 (6 bases). The CDR3 totals 16 residues. Germline CDR1 and CDR2: LNHDA and SQIVND (reference sequence). V lost 5 bases, J lost 0 bases, and 15 bases lay in between.

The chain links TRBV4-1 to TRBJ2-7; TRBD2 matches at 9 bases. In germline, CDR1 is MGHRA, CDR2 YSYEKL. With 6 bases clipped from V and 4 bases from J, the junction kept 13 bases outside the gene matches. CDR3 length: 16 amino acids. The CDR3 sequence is CASSLLIAGVRYEQYF. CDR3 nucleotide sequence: TGCGCCAGCAGTCTCCTTATAGCGGGAGTAAGGTACGAGCAGTACTTC.

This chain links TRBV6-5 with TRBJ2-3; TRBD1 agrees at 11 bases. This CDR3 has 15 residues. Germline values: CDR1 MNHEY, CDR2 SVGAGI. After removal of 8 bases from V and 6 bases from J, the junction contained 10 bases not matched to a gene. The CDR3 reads CASQVGTGGSDTQYF. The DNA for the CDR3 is TGTGCCAGCCAGGTGGGGACAGGGGGTTCGGATACGCAGTATTTT.

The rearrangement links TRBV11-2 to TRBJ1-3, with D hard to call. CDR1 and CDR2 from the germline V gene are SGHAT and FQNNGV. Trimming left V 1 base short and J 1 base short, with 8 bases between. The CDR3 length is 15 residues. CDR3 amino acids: CASSLAAGSGNTIYF. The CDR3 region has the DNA TGTGCCAGCAGCTTAGCCGCAGGTTCTGGAAACACCATATATTTT.

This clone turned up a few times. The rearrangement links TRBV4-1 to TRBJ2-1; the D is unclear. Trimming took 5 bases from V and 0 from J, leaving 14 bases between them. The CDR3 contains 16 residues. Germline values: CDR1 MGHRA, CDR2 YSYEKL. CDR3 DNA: TGCGCCAGCAGCGAAGTGGACGTAATCTCCTACAATGAGCAGTTCTTC. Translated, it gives CASSEVDVISYNEQFF.

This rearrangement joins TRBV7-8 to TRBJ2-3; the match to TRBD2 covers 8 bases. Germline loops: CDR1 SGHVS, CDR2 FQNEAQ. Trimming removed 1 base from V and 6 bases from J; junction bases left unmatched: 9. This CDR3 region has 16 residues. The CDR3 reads CASSLDRSGGRDTQYF. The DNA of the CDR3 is TGTGCCAGCAGCTTAGATCGATCGGGGGGGAGGGATACGCAGTATTTT.

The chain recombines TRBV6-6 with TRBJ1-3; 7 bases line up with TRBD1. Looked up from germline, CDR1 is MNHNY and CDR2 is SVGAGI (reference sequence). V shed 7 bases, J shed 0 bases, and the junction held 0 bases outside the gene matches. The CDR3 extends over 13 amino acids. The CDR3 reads CASNRGSGNTIYF. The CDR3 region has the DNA TGTGCCAGCAACAGGGGCTCTGGAAACACCATATATTTT.

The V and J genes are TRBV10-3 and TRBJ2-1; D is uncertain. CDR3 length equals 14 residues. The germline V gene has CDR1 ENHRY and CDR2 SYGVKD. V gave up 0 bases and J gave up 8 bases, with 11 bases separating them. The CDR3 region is CAISESSRMDEQFF. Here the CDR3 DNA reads TGTGCCATCAGTGAGTCCTCCAGGATGGATGAGCAGTTCTTC.

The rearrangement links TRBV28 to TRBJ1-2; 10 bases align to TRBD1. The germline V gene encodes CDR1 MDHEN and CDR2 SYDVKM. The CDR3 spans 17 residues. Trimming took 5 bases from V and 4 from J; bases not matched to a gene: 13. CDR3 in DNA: TGTGCCAGCAGTGCAACCGGGACAGGGGCCGTTCGCTATGGCTACACCTTC. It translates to CASSATGTGAVRYGYTF.

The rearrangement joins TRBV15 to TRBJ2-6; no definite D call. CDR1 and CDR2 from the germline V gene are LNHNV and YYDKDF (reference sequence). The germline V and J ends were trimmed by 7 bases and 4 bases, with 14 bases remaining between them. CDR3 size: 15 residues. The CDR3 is CATTTHSPGANVLTF. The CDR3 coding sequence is TGTGCCACCACTACACACTCCCCCGGGGCCAACGTCCTGACTTTC.

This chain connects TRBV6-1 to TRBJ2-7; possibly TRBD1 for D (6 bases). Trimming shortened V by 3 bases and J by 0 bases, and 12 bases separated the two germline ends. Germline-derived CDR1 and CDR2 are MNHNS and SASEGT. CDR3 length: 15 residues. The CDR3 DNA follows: TGTGCCAGCAGTGATCACAGGGCTAGCTCCTACGAGCAGTACTTC. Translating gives CASSDHRASSYEQYF.

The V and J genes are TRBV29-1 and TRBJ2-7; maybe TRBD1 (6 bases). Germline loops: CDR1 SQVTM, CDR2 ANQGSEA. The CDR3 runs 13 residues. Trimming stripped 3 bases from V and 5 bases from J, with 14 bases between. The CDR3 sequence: CSVDGQGRDEQYF. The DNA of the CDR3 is TGCAGCGTTGACGGGCAGGGGCGGGACGAGCAGTACTTC.

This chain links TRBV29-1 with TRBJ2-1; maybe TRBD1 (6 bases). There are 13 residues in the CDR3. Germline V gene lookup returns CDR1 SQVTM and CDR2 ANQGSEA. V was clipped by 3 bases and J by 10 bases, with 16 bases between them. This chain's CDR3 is CSVEDQGTGEQFF. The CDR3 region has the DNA TGCAGCGTTGAGGATCAGGGGACGGGCGAGCAGTTCTTC.

CDR3 nucleotide sequence: TGTGCCAGCAGCCGTATAGCCGCGGGGAACGAGCAGTACTTC. Protein product: CASSRIAAGNEQYF. The V and J genes are TRBV13 and TRBJ2-7, with D possibly TRBD2 on 6 matching bases. The CDR3 totals 14 residues. Trimming stripped 5 bases from V and 5 bases from J, with 16 bases between. The germline V gene encodes CDR1 PRHDT and CDR2 FYEKMQ (reference sequence).

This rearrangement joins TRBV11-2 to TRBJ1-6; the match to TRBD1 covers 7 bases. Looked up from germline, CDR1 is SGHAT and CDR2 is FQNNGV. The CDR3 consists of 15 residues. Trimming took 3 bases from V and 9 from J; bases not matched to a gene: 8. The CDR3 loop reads CASSLGTVSSSPLHF. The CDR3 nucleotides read TGTGCCAGCAGCTTGGGGACAGTAAGTTCTTCACCCCTCCACTTT.

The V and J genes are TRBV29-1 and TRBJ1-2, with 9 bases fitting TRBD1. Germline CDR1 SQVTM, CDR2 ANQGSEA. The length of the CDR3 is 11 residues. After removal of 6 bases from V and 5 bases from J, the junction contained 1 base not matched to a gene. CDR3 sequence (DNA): TGCAGCGTGGACAGGGGATATGGCTACACCTTC. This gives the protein CSVDRGYGYTF. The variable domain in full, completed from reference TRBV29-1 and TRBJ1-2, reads SAVISQKPSRDICQRGTSLTIQCQVDSQVTMMFWYRQQPGQSLTLIATANQGSEATYESGFVIDKFPISRPNLTFSTLTVSNMSPEDSSIYLCSVDRGYGYTFGSGTRLTVV.

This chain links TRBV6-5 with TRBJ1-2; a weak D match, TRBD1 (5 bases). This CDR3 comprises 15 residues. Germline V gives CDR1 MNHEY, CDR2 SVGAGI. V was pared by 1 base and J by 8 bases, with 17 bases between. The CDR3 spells CASSYFQRGGSGYTF. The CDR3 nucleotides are TGTGCCAGCAGTTACTTTCAGCGGGGGGGGAGCGGCTACACCTTC.

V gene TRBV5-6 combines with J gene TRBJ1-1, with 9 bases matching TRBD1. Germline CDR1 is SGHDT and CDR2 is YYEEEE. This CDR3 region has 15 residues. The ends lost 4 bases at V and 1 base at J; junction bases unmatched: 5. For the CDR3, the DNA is TGTGCCAGCAGCCCCGGGACAGGGAGGAACACTGAAGCTTTCTTT. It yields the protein CASSPGTGRNTEAFF.